Presented here are 13 T cell receptor beta chains from one specimen sequenced in a study of T cells after yellow fever vaccination. TCRdb fed the 5' RACE reads into MiXCR, producing one record per CDR3 protein. The sample has some 52,000 distinct CDR3 sequences; about 6.6% are singletons. The starting material was CD8+ T cells not binding an NS4B(214-222) dextramer, sorted from PBMCs, obtained roughly seven weeks after the first yellow fever vaccination. The receptors were gathered from a man between 18 and 35 years old who received the YFV17D yellow fever vaccine.

The rearrangement uses TRBV12-3 or TRBV12-4 and TRBJ1-1; D might be TRBD1 (6 bases). V was cut by 5 bases and J by 1 base, with 11 bases left in between. This CDR3 is 14 amino acids long. The CDR3 bases are TGTGCCAGCAGTCCGGGACACCCGAACACTGAAGCTTTCTTT. The encoded protein is CASSPGHPNTEAFF.

This clonotype was observed many times. The chain recombines TRBV4-3 with TRBJ2-7, with 8 bases identical to TRBD1. Germline V gives CDR1 LGHNA, CDR2 YSLEER. This CDR3 has 16 amino acids. With 3 bases clipped from V and 2 bases from J, the junction kept 9 bases outside the gene matches. The CDR3 region has the DNA TGCGCCAGCAGCCAGGGACCCGGGACAGGAGCCTACGAGCAGTACTTC. Residues: CASSQGPGTGAYEQYF.

The chain carries TRBV20-1 and TRBJ1-1; TRBD1 matches 8 bases. The germline gives CDR1 DFQATT, CDR2 SNEGSKA (reference sequence). J gave up 3 bases and V 6 bases, and 6 bases lay outside the gene matches. There are 13 residues in the CDR3. The CDR3 DNA sequence: TGCAGTGCCTGGACAGGGATCGACACTGAAGCTTTCTTT. Translating gives CSAWTGIDTEAFF.

This clonotype was seen repeatedly, ten times or more. This rearrangement joins TRBV6-5 to TRBJ1-1; tentative D call: TRBD1 (5 bases). Germline values: CDR1 MNHEY, CDR2 SVGAGI. The CDR3 covers 14 residues. V was trimmed by 6 bases and J by 4 bases, leaving 15 bases between them. The CDR3 sequence: CASSPRAGPTEAFF. The CDR3, as DNA: TGTGCCAGCAGCCCAAGGGCAGGGCCCACTGAAGCTTTCTTT.

This clonotype was seen at least ten times. The chain uses TRBV4-2 and TRBJ2-1; tentatively, D is TRBD1 (7 bases). The V gene's germline CDR1 is LGHNA and CDR2 YNFKEQ. V lost 4 bases and J 2 bases, leaving 12 bases between the germline ends. The CDR3 extends over 15 amino acids. The CDR3 sequence: CASSPQGGTYNEQFF. The CDR3 nucleotides read TGTGCCAGCAGCCCCCAGGGGGGCACCTACAATGAGCAGTTCTTC.

In this sample, this clonotype is medium-sized. The chain employs TRBV28 and TRBJ2-1, with D perhaps TRBD2 (6 bases). V lost 3 bases and J 4 bases, leaving 13 bases between the germline ends. The germline V gene encodes CDR1 MDHEN and CDR2 SYDVKM. The CDR3 consists of 15 residues. CDR3: CASSLRGAGYNEQFF. DNA for the CDR3: TGTGCCAGCAGTTTGCGGGGCGCGGGGTACAATGAGCAGTTCTTC.

This clonotype was counted at least ten times. The chain uses TRBV21-1 and TRBJ2-4. TRBV21-1 is recorded as a pseudogene. This CDR3 spans 10 amino acids. CDR3 sequence reads: CASSVNIQYF. The CDR3 DNA sequence: TGTGCCAGCAGTGTGAACATTCAGTACTTC.

In this sample, this clonotype turned up many times. The chain joins TRBV29-1 to TRBJ2-3, with 7 bases that match TRBD2. This CDR3 is built from 12 residues. V lost 7 bases to trimming and J lost 7 bases; unmatched junction nucleotides: 8. From germline, CDR1 is SQVTM and CDR2 ANQGSEA. The CDR3 reads CSAAGVGNTQYF. The CDR3 nucleotides are TGCAGCGCCGCGGGGGTTGGGAATACGCAGTATTTT.

DNA of the CDR3: TGCGCCAGCAGCTTTGGAGGGGAAGGGACCCAGTACTTC. Its translation: CASSFGGEGTQYF. The gene calls are TRBV5-1 and TRBJ2-5; weak D call: TRBD2 (6 bases). The germline V and J ends were trimmed by 2 bases and 7 bases, with 12 bases remaining between them. CDR3 size: 13 residues. CDR1 SGHRS and CDR2 YFSETQ come from the germline V gene.

This clonotype appeared a few times. The rearrangement uses TRBV19 and TRBJ1-1; D not resolved. Trimming cost V 10 bases and J 5 bases, with 14 bases left between them. The CDR3 is 12 amino acids. The germline gives CDR1 LNHDA, CDR2 SQIVND (reference sequence). The CDR3 loop reads CATRQGGTEAFF. The CDR3 DNA follows: TGTGCCACCCGTCAAGGCGGGACTGAAGCTTTCTTT.

In its sample, this clonotype was seen many times. This chain connects TRBV4-2 to TRBJ2-1; no clear D gene. V gave up 0 bases and J gave up 5 bases, with 5 bases separating them. From germline, CDR1 is LGHNA and CDR2 YNFKEQ. The length of the CDR3 is 13 residues. CDR3 DNA: TGTGCCAGCAGCCAAGAGGGGAACAATGAGCAGTTCTTC. It yields the protein CASSQEGNNEQFF.

The sample holds a few counts of this clonotype. This chain links TRBV7-4 with TRBJ1-1; D gene uncertain. Germline loops: CDR1 SGHVT, CDR2 SQSDAQ. The CDR3 is 12 residues long. The V gene lost 3 bases and the J gene lost 7 bases, with 9 bases spanning the gap. CDR3 amino acids: CASSLPGNEAFF. The CDR3 DNA follows: TGTGCCAGCAGCTTGCCGGGGAATGAAGCTTTCTTT.

This clonotype was seen a few times. The chain uses TRBV7-9 and TRBJ2-2; D unresolved. The CDR3 has 13 amino acids. CDR1 is SEHNR, CDR2 FQNEAQ, per germline (reference sequence). Trimming left V 0 bases short and J 6 bases short, with 5 bases between. CDR3 loop: CASSLAPAGELFF. CDR3 in DNA: TGTGCCAGCAGCTTAGCCCCCGCCGGGGAGCTGTTTTTT. Full variable domain (outside the CDR3, taken from reference TRBV7-9 and TRBJ2-2): DTGVSQNPRHKITKRGQNVTFRCDPISEHNRLYWYRQTLGQGPEFLTYFQNEAQLEKSRLLSDRFSAERPKGSFSTLEIQRTEQGDSAMYLCASSLAPAGELFFGEGSRLTVL.